These 20 T cell receptor beta chains originate from one sample sequenced in a study of blood T cell repertoires in COVID-19. Clones were sequenced by immunoSEQ multiplex PCR, and TCRdb holds only the in-frame ones, with some missing. The sample holds 77,000 or so clones; roughly four fifths are singletons and the top ten take 6.5% to 7.5%. Sequencing was done on a sample of peripheral blood. The receptors were gathered from a man aged 25-40 years with COVID-19, enrolled during active disease.

The rearrangement uses TRBV5-6 and TRBJ2-1; D call uncertain. With 6 bases removed from V and 6 bases from J, the gap between germline ends came to 13 bases. The CDR3 is 13 amino acids. Germline-derived CDR1 and CDR2 are SGHDT and YYEEEE. DNA for the CDR3: TGTGCCAGCAAGATATTTTCAGGCAATGAGCAGTTCTTC. Translating gives CASKIFSGNEQFF.

V is TRBV6-6 and J is TRBJ2-1, with TRBD2 identical over 7 bases. The CDR3 runs to 16 residues. J was trimmed by 7 bases and V by 6 bases; bases with no gene match: 15. Germline assignment: CDR1 MNHNY and CDR2 SVGAGI (reference sequence). As DNA, the CDR3 is TGTGCCAGCAGACCCCATACCTGGGAGGGAGGGAATGAGCAGTTCTTC. This encodes CASRPHTWEGGNEQFF.

The rearrangement joins TRBV6-6 to TRBJ1-2, with D unresolved. There are 15 residues in the CDR3. V dropped 1 base and J dropped 5 bases, with 14 bases sitting between them. Germline values: CDR1 MNHNY, CDR2 SVGAGI (reference sequence). CDR3 sequence: CASSYFSGSDYGYTF. Written as DNA, the CDR3 is TGTGCCAGCAGTTACTTCTCTGGTAGTGATTATGGCTACACCTTC.

The rearrangement links TRBV11-3 to TRBJ2-1; 13 bases line up with TRBD2. V trimming: 5 bases; J trimming: 1 base; junction bases outside the gene matches: 5. The CDR3 runs 17 residues. Looked up from germline, CDR1 is SGHNT and CDR2 is YENEEA. CDR3 bases: TGTGCCAGCAGCCCTACTAGCGGGAGGGGTTCCTACAATGAGCAGTTCTTC. It translates to CASSPTSGRGSYNEQFF.

The J gene is TRBJ1-1, the V gene TRBV19, with 9 nucleotides matching TRBD1. The CDR3 runs to 14 residues. V dropped 9 bases and J dropped 1; count of bases not matched to a gene: 6. Germline V gene lookup returns CDR1 LNHDA and CDR2 SQIVND (reference sequence). Here the CDR3 reads CASGQGPRNTEAFF. CDR3 in DNA: TGTGCCAGCGGACAGGGGCCGAGGAACACTGAAGCTTTCTTT. Variable domain in full (rest from reference TRBV19 and TRBJ1-1): DGGITQSPKYLFRKEGQNVTLSCEQNLNHDAMYWYRQDPGQGLRLIYYSQIVNDFQKGDIAEGYSVSREKKESFPLTVTSAQKNPTAFYLCASGQGPRNTEAFFGQGTRLTVV.

This clone was counted at least ten times. The V call is TRBV15, the J call TRBJ1-1; D unresolved. Germline loops: CDR1 LNHNV, CDR2 YYDKDF (reference sequence). V was clipped by 4 bases and J by 2 bases, with 11 bases between them. The CDR3 length is 14 residues. CDR3 protein: CATSTSGSNTEAFF. The CDR3 region has the DNA TGTGCCACCAGCACTAGCGGGAGTAACACTGAAGCTTTCTTT.

The chain joins TRBV29-1 to TRBJ1-2, with 8 bases matching TRBD1. Losses at the gene ends were 6 bases for V and 7 bases for J; bases not matched to a gene: 10. CDR1 is SQVTM, CDR2 ANQGSEA, per germline. This CDR3 contains 13 residues. The CDR3 DNA reads as TGCAGCGTCAGAAAACAGGGGGATCGTGGCTACACCTTC. Protein: CSVRKQGDRGYTF.

The CDR3 bases are TGTGCCAGCAGTTTTCAGGCGGGTACTAGCACAGATACGCAGTATTTT. Translation gives CASSFQAGTSTDTQYF. The chain has TRBV28 and TRBJ2-3; weak D call: TRBD2 (5 bases). The germline V gene has CDR1 MDHEN and CDR2 SYDVKM. The V end lost 3 bases, the J end lost 0 bases, and 13 bases lay between the germline ends. The CDR3 contains 16 residues. Full variable domain (remainder filled in from reference TRBV28 and TRBJ2-3): DVKVTQSSRYLVKRTGEKVFLECVQDMDHENMFWYRQDPGLGLRLIYFSYDVKMKEKGDIPEGYSVSREKKERFSLILESASTNQTSMYLCASSFQAGTSTDTQYFGPGTRLTVL.

The chain combines TRBV7-9 with TRBJ2-7, with D perhaps TRBD2 (5 bases). Germline CDR1 is SEHNR and CDR2 is FQNEAQ (reference sequence). The CDR3 spans 14 residues. V lost 1 base and J 1 base, leaving 8 bases between the germline ends. In nucleotides, the CDR3 is TGTGCCAGCAGCTTAGTTGGGGAGTCCTACGAGCAGTACTTC. It yields the protein CASSLVGESYEQYF.

This clone was recorded only once. V usage is TRBV28 and J usage is TRBJ2-1, with TRBD1 as a possible D gene (5 bases). Germline CDR1 is MDHEN and CDR2 is SYDVKM. Trimming removed 3 bases at V and 15 bases at J, with 15 bases between. This CDR3 region has 12 residues. Written as DNA, the CDR3 is TGTGCCAGCAGTTTTAAACAGGTCGGCGGGTTCTTC. Its protein product is CASSFKQVGGFF.

At least ten counts were recorded for this clone. The chain joins TRBV25-1 to TRBJ2-2, with D possibly matching TRBD2 (6 bases). CDR1 and CDR2 (germline): MGHDK, SYGVNS. Trimming cost V 3 bases and J 3 bases, with 8 bases left between them. The length of the CDR3 is 14 residues. In DNA, the CDR3 is TGTGCCAGCAGTGACAGACTAGACACCGGGGAGCTGTTTTTT. Protein product: CASSDRLDTGELFF.

CDR3 sequence (DNA): TGTGCCAGCAAACCCTCTCTCGCGGGAGGGGTGACCCAGTACTTC. Translated: CASKPSLAGGVTQYF. The chain joins TRBV2 to TRBJ2-5; 9 nucleotides align to TRBD2. Germline V gene data show CDR1 as SNHLY and CDR2 as FYNNEI. CDR3 size: 15 residues. Trimming cost V 7 bases and J 7 bases; bases outside gene matches: 13.

V gene TRBV28 combines with J gene TRBJ2-7, with D tentatively TRBD2 (6 bases). Germline CDR1 is MDHEN and CDR2 is SYDVKM. With 6 bases removed from V and 1 base from J, the gap between germline ends came to 16 bases. The CDR3 is 15 residues long. CDR3 sequence: CASSLYRAGSYEQYF. As DNA, the CDR3 is TGTGCCAGCAGCCTCTACCGGGCGGGGTCCTACGAGCAGTACTTC.

The V call is TRBV6-6, the J call TRBJ2-7; TRBD2 aligns across 7 bases. The CDR3 contains 13 residues. With 5 bases clipped from V and 0 bases from J, the junction kept 1 base outside the gene matches. In germline, CDR1 is MNHNY, CDR2 SVGAGI (reference sequence). The CDR3 protein is CASSGGDSYEQYF. CDR3 in DNA: TGTGCCAGCAGTGGGGGGGACTCCTACGAGCAGTACTTC.

The V and J genes are TRBV4-1 and TRBJ1-4; possibly TRBD1 for D (6 bases). There are 20 residues in the CDR3. CDR1 is MGHRA, CDR2 YSYEKL, per germline. Trimming stripped 0 bases from V and 2 bases from J, with 22 bases between. CDR3: CASSQDGSFPGVSTNEKLFF. In DNA, the CDR3 is TGCGCCAGCAGCCAAGATGGATCGTTTCCAGGGGTATCCACTAATGAAAAACTGTTTTTT.

The V gene is TRBV28, the J gene TRBJ1-2; D ambiguous. This CDR3 has 12 amino acids. CDR1 is MDHEN, CDR2 SYDVKM, per germline. V gave up 4 bases and J gave up 4 bases, with 7 bases separating them. The CDR3 sequence: CASSSPGYGYTF. The CDR3 DNA sequence: TGTGCCAGCAGTTCCCCGGGCTATGGCTACACCTTC.

In this sample, this clone turned up once. This sequence joins TRBV29-1 and TRBJ1-2; possible D gene TRBD1, 5 bases. Germline V gene data show CDR1 as SQVTM and CDR2 as ANQGSEA. The V gene lost 2 bases and the J gene lost 3 bases, with 16 bases spanning the gap. The CDR3 is 15 amino acids. The CDR3, as DNA: TGCAGCGTTGAATGGGATCGGGGGAAATACTATGGCTACACCTTC. This gives the protein CSVEWDRGKYYGYTF. The variable domain in full, completed from reference TRBV29-1 and TRBJ1-2, reads SAVISQKPSRDICQRGTSLTIQCQVDSQVTMMFWYRQQPGQSLTLIATANQGSEATYESGFVIDKFPISRPNLTFSTLTVSNMSPEDSSIYLCSVEWDRGKYYGYTFGSGTRLTVV.

Here the CDR3 DNA reads TGTGCCAGCAGTTTACCCGGACAGGGTTGGGGCTACACCTTC. Encoded protein: CASSLPGQGWGYTF. The chain is built from TRBV28 and TRBJ1-2, with 8 bases fitting TRBD1. Trimming at V came to 2 bases and at J to 8 bases, leaving 7 bases not matched to a gene. Germline assignment: CDR1 MDHEN and CDR2 SYDVKM. The length of the CDR3 is 14 residues.

The chain is built from TRBV30 and TRBJ2-1, with 9 bases that match TRBD2. The trim removed 2 bases at V and 9 bases at J, leaving 8 bases unmatched. The CDR3 length is 14 residues. The V gene's germline CDR1 is GTSNPN and CDR2 SVGIG (reference sequence). The CDR3 spells CAWSPIAGEGEQFF. The DNA of the CDR3 is TGTGCCTGGAGTCCGATAGCGGGAGAGGGTGAGCAGTTCTTC.

CDR3 loop: CASSDFGRRGASTDTQYF. The CDR3 nucleotides read TGTGCCAGCAGTGATTTCGGGAGACGGGGGGCTAGCACAGATACGCAGTATTTT. The gene calls are TRBV2 and TRBJ2-3; TRBD2 might be the D (7 bases). The ends were cut back, 3 bases at V and 0 bases at J, with 19 bases in the middle. Germline V gene sequence: CDR1 SNHLY, CDR2 FYNNEI. The CDR3 length is 18 residues.